This T cell receptor (beta chain) emerged from a study of blood T cell repertoires in COVID-19 (dated by TCRdb to the early 2020s). Background for the entire study: Samples covering the acute and convalescent phases of COVID-19 were provided by collaborators in the United States, Italy and Spain. The material from the prospective study consisted of cDNA or gDNA derived from T cells, B-cell-depleted T cells, or PBMCs. Subjects who had been exposed to COVID-19, were actively infected with it, or had recovered from it provided the deeply sampled blood TCRbeta repertoires that made up the dataset. The repertoires were released in a freely available public database meant as a resource for research on the immune response to SARS-CoV-2. The samples were drawn from the first 160 participants of the ongoing ImmuneRACE study and from some 1,300 subjects provided by 6 global collaborators. Sample metadata almost always included a de-identified subject ID, COVID-19 status, age in years and sex. HLA class I and class II types, where available, came from metadata supplied by the sample provider rather than from assay-based typing. Overall results and qualifications from the work: Clinical and demographic metadata were provided uncurated, with the amount varying by source and participant.

A second Seattle source provided samples from volunteer blood donors who had recovered from COVID-19. The collaborating institutions used their own protocols to collect whole blood in K2EDTA tubes. For TCRbeta analysis, collaborators shipped samples in one of three forms: frozen whole blood, isolated PBMCs, or DNA extracted from either of those sample types. The germline V and J ends show losses of 4 bases and 0 bases respectively, and no gene match explains 3 bases of the junction. CDR1 is given as SGHTA and CDR2 as FQGTGA, both from the germline V gene. From the cysteine through the phenylalanine, the CDR3 covers 14 amino acids. Only CDR3 DNA remains: 42 bases, in frame from the first base. On this clone itself: Its specific antigen is unknown. No much larger clone exists at a distance of one base, and base qualities are not known.

TCRbeta CDR3 regions were amplified from genomic DNA using the immunoSEQ Assay, a bias-controlled multiplex PCR. As for how the authors treated the data: The number of nucleated cells in each sample was estimated from the amplification of reference gene primers within the assay. Sequence reads were collapsed and filtered to measure the absolute abundance of every unique TCRbeta CDR3 rearrangement. For each sample, productive Simpson clonality was calculated by taking the square root of Simpson's diversity index across productive rearrangements. TCRdb holds this immuneACCESS table with in-frame rearrangements only. Some clones are missing; in checked studies, unresolved V genes explain under half, and the rest has no known cause. Clone size and V and J calls were adopted from that table, with D and trimming inferred from the DNA. The sample records around 150,000 clones, 70% to 85% of which are singletons. Roughly 9.7% of the sample comes from the top ten.

The receptor chain draws on TRBV7-3 and TRBJ2-7, and 7 junctional nucleotides match TRBD1. The sequenced material came from peripheral blood. This sequence originates from a man in his sixties who had recovered from COVID-19. Here the CDR3 is given as CASSWDSGSYEQYF. In nucleotide form, the sequence is TGTGCCAGCAGCTGGGACAGTGGCTCCTACGAGCAGTACTTC.